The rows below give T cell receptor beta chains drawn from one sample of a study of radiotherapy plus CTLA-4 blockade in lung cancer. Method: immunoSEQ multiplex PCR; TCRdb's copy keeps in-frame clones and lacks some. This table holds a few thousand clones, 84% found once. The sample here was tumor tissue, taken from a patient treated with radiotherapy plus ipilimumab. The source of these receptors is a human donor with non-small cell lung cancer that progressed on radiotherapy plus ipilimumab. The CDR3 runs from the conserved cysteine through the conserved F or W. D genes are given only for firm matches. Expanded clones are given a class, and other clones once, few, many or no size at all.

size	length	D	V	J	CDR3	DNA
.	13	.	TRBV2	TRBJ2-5	CASHRDPTETQYF	TGTGCCAGCCACAGGGACCCGACCGAGACCCAGTACTTC
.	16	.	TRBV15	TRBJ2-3	CATSRDGLYGADTQYF	TGTGCCACCAGCAGAGATGGCCTTTACGGCGCAGATACGCAGTATTTT
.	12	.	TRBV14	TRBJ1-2	CASSPANYGYTF	TGTGCCAGCAGCCCGGCAAACTATGGCTACACCTTC
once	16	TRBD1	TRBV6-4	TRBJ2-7	CASSDSGTVPDYEQYF	TGTGCCAGCAGTGACTCAGGGACAGTTCCCGACTACGAGCAGTACTTC
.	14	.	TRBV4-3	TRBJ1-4	CASSHGSSMEKLFF	TGCGCCAGCAGCCACGGAAGCTCCATGGAAAAACTGTTTTTT
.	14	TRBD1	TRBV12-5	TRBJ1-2	CASGLGTGNYGYTF	TGTGCTAGTGGTTTGGGGACAGGGAACTATGGCTACACCTTC
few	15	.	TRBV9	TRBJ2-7	CASSLGGAGGYEQYF	TGTGCCAGCAGCTTAGGGGGCGCGGGGGGATACGAGCAGTACTTC
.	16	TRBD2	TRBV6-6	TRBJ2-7	CASSRTGLEGSYEQYF	TGTGCCAGCAGTCGAACGGGACTAGAGGGCTCCTACGAGCAGTACTTC
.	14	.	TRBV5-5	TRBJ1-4	CASRMQATNEKLFF	TGTGCCAGCAGGATGCAGGCAACTAATGAAAAACTGTTTTTT
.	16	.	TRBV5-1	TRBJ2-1	CASSPRDFFSYNEQFF	TGCGCCAGCAGCCCTCGGGACTTCTTCTCCTACAATGAGCAGTTCTTC
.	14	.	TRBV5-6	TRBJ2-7	CASSHYGSSYEQYF	TGTGCCAGCAGCCACTACGGGAGCTCCTACGAGCAGTACTTC
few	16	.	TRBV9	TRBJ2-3	CASSVELGGGTDTQYF	TGTGCCAGCAGCGTAGAATTGGGGGGCGGTACAGATACGCAGTATTTT
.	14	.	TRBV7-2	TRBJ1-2	CASSSAGGRWGYTF	TGTGCCAGCAGCTCAGCCGGGGGGCGGTGGGGCTACACCTTC
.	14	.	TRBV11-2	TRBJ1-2	CASSLVAGDYGYTF	TGTGCCAGCAGCTTAGTTGCGGGCGACTATGGCTACACCTTC
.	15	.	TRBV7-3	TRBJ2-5	CASSSGQGGKETQYF	TGTGCCAGCAGCTCCGGACAGGGAGGGAAAGAGACCCAGTACTTC
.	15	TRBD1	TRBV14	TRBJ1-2	CASSPGTGFFWGYTF	TGTGCCAGCAGCCCCGGGACAGGGTTTTTTTGGGGCTACACCTTC
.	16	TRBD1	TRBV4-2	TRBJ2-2	CASSQDRGPRTGELFF	TGTGCCAGCAGCCAAGACAGGGGGCCGCGCACCGGGGAGCTGTTTTTT
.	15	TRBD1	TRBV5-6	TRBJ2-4	CASSGRQGARNIQYF	TGTGCCAGCAGCGGTCGACAGGGAGCAAGAAACATTCAGTACTTC
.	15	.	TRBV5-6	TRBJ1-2	CASSLETVSNYGYTF	TGTGCCAGCAGCTTGGAGACAGTCAGTAACTATGGCTACACCTTC
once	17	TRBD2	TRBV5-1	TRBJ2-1	CASSLDGLAGNYNEQFF	TGCGCCAGCAGCTTGGATGGACTAGCGGGCAACTACAATGAGCAGTTCTTC
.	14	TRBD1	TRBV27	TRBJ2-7	CASRTTGGPYEQYF	TGTGCCAGCAGAACGACAGGGGGGCCCTACGAGCAGTACTTC
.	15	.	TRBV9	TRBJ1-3	CASSVVGGSGNTIYF	TGTGCCAGCAGCGTAGTCGGGGGGTCTGGAAACACCATATATTTT
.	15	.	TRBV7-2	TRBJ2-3	CASSFGVGLTDTQYF	TGTGCCAGCAGCTTCGGGGTAGGCCTCACAGATACGCAGTATTTT
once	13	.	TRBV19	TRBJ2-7	CASSLEFRGEQYF	TGTGCCAGTAGCCTAGAGTTCCGGGGCGAGCAGTACTTC
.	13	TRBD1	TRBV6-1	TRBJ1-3	CASKTGTGNTIYF	TGTGCCAGTAAGACAGGGACTGGAAACACCATATATTTT
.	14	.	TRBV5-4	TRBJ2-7	CASSLDGGSYEQYF	TGTGCCAGCAGCTTGGACGGTGGGTCCTACGAGCAGTACTTC
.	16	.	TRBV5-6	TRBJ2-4	CASSLGMGEVGNIQYF	TGTGCCAGCAGCTTGGGGATGGGGGAGGTAGGGAACATTCAGTACTTC